Following are 11 T cell receptor beta chains from one sample sequenced in a study of technical replicates of blood from a handful of donors (dated by TCRdb to the late 2010s). The method was the immunoSEQ multiplex PCR assay. TCRdb provides this immuneACCESS table in a form limited to in-frame rearrangements. Some clones are lacking; in checked studies, under half of them reflect an unresolved V gene, and why the rest are absent is not known. For this sample there are about 88,000 clones; more than 85% appear just once. The ten top clones hold 0.34% of the sample. Sequencing used T cells isolated from PBMCs. The receptor source for this set is a human donor in good health.

The V gene is TRBV28, the J gene TRBJ2-3, with TRBD2 identical over 13 bases. Germline-derived CDR1 and CDR2 are MDHEN and SYDVKM. The CDR3 is 15 residues long. Trimming at V came to 6 bases and at J to 4 bases, leaving 4 bases not matched to a gene. This CDR3 reads CASRYGLAGADTQYF. In DNA, the CDR3 is TGTGCCAGCAGATATGGACTAGCGGGAGCAGATACGCAGTATTTT.

This rearrangement joins TRBV5-4 to TRBJ2-3; TRBD2 is a possible D gene (6 bases). The V and J ends lost 6 bases and 8 bases respectively, with 10 bases between them. Germline-derived CDR1 and CDR2 are SGHNT and YYREEE (reference sequence). This CDR3 has 11 amino acids. DNA for the CDR3: TGTGCCAGCACCCGCGGGGCTACGCAGTATTTT. This encodes CASTRGATQYF.

The CDR3 loop is CASSLVAGAGNTIYF. DNA for the CDR3: TGTGCCAGCAGCTTGGTTGCAGGGGCTGGAAACACCATATATTTT. The gene calls are TRBV5-6 and TRBJ1-3, with D perhaps TRBD1 (6 bases). The CDR3 loop spans 15 amino acids. Germline assignment: CDR1 SGHDT and CDR2 YYEEEE. Trimming stripped 0 bases from V and 2 bases from J, with 9 bases between.

The rearrangement links TRBV30 to TRBJ2-7; 9 nucleotides align to TRBD2. Trimming took 8 bases from V and 0 from J; bases not matched to a gene: 5. The length of the CDR3 is 13 residues. From germline, CDR1 is GTSNPN and CDR2 SVGIG (reference sequence). CDR3 amino acids: CAGLAGSSYEQYF. The CDR3 nucleotides are TGTGCCGGTCTAGCGGGAAGCTCCTACGAGCAGTACTTC.

This clone is a singleton in its sample. The chain combines TRBV28 with TRBJ2-2; D not certain. Trimming took off 3 bases at V and 0 bases at J, with 11 bases between the two ends. CDR1 and CDR2 from the germline V gene are MDHEN and SYDVKM. CDR3 size: 16 residues. Written as DNA, the CDR3 is TGTGCCAGCAGTTTTGTAGCCGAATCGAACACCGGGGAGCTGTTTTTT. Translated, it gives CASSFVAESNTGELFF.

J is TRBJ2-7 and V is TRBV27, with D perhaps TRBD1 (5 bases). CDR3 length: 15 residues. Trimming removed 5 bases at V and 2 bases at J, with 16 bases between. From germline, CDR1 is MNHEY and CDR2 SMNVEV (reference sequence). The CDR3: CASSPRTPVTYEQYF. The CDR3 nucleotides read TGTGCCAGCAGTCCCCGGACACCTGTAACCTACGAGCAGTACTTC.

V and J are TRBV2 and TRBJ2-2; 9 nucleotides align to TRBD2. Germline V lookup: CDR1 SNHLY, CDR2 FYNNEI. V lost 4 bases, J lost 3 bases, and 3 bases stayed unmatched. This CDR3 has 15 residues. The CDR3 DNA sequence: TGTGCCAGCAGTGTTGTAGCGGGAGACACCGGGGAGCTGTTTTTT. It specifies CASSVVAGDTGELFF.

The chain combines TRBV13 with TRBJ2-1, with D uncertain. CDR3 length equals 15 residues. Trimming shortened V by 1 base and J by 2 bases, and 9 bases separated the two germline ends. Germline CDR1 and CDR2: PRHDT and FYEKMQ (reference sequence). The CDR3 reads CASSLVAATYNEQFF. The CDR3 DNA sequence: TGTGCCAGCAGCTTAGTAGCAGCTACCTACAATGAGCAGTTCTTC. The variable domain in full, with the rest retrieved from reference TRBV13 and TRBJ2-1, is AAGVIQSPRHLIKEKRETATLKCYPIPRHDTVYWYQQGPGQDPQFLISFYEKMQSDKGSIPDRFSAQQFSDYHSELNMSSLELGDSALYFCASSLVAATYNEQFFGPGTRLTVL.

The chain uses TRBV5-4 and TRBJ2-1; 12 bases fit TRBD2. Germline CDR1 is SGHNT and CDR2 is YYREEE (reference sequence). The CDR3 contains 17 residues. V dropped 4 bases and J dropped 0; count of bases not matched to a gene: 5. The CDR3 nucleotides read TGTGCCAGCAGCCGGACTAGCGGGACAAGCTCCTACAATGAGCAGTTCTTC. Amino acids: CASSRTSGTSSYNEQFF.

The chain joins TRBV7-2 to TRBJ2-3, with 7 bases aligning to TRBD2. The germline V gene has CDR1 SGHTA and CDR2 FQGNSA. The CDR3 length is 16 residues. V dropped 4 bases and J dropped 4; count of bases not matched to a gene: 11. The CDR3, as DNA: TGTGCCAGCAGCTACGGAGGGAGGGCCCCCGCAGATACGCAGTATTTT. Protein product: CASSYGGRAPADTQYF.

The V and J genes are TRBV6-5 and TRBJ2-5; D not resolved. The CDR3 is 14 amino acids. Germline lookup yields CDR1 MNHEY and CDR2 SVGAGI. Trimming left V 2 bases short and J 5 bases short, with 12 bases between. This CDR3 reads CASSYGQDWETQYF. CDR3 nucleotides: TGTGCCAGCAGTTACGGGCAGGATTGGGAGACCCAGTACTTC.